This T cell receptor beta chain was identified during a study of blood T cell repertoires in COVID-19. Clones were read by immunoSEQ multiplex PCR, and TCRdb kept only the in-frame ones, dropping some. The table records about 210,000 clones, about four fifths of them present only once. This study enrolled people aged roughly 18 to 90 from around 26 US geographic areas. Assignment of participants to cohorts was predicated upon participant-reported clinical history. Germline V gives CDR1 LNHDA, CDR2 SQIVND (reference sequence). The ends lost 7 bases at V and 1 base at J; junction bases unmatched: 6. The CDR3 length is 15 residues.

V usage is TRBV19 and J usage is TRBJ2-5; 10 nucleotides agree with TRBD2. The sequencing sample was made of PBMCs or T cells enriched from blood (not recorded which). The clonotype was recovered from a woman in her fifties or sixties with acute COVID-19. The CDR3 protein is CASTNPSGGQETQYF. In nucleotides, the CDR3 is TGTGCCAGTACGAATCCTAGCGGGGGCCAAGAGACCCAGTACTTC.